This passage covers 9 T cell receptor beta chains from one sample sequenced in a study of blood T cell repertoires in COVID-19. The protocol was immunoSEQ multiplex PCR, while the TCRdb copy is restricted to in-frame clones and leaves out a portion. Of 140,000 or so clones listed, over 75% were seen once; the top ten hold around 1.9%. Sequences were obtained from peripheral blood. Receptor source: a man aged 70-80 years with acute or convalescent COVID-19.

This clone was seen at least ten times. V is TRBV5-1 and J is TRBJ1-1; the match to TRBD1 covers 9 bases. From germline, CDR1 is SGHRS and CDR2 YFSETQ. The CDR3 is made up of 17 amino acids. Losses at the gene ends were 4 bases for V and 1 base for J; bases not matched to a gene: 11. CDR3 loop: CASSHRLTGGQNTEAFF. The CDR3 DNA is TGCGCCAGCAGCCACAGACTAACAGGGGGCCAGAACACTGAAGCTTTCTTT.

The chain uses TRBV4-1 and TRBJ1-5, with D tentatively TRBD1 (5 bases). V dropped 2 bases and J dropped 9 bases, with 20 bases sitting between them. The CDR3 extends over 16 amino acids. Germline CDR1 and CDR2: MGHRA and YSYEKL. The CDR3 reads CASSQPPGAGVWPQHF. Written as DNA, the CDR3 is TGCGCCAGCAGCCAACCGCCTGGGGCAGGAGTGTGGCCCCAGCATTTT.

With respect to this clone: In the same sample, other DNA sequences code for this CDR3. The rearrangement joins TRBV10-3 to TRBJ2-1, with D tentatively TRBD1 (5 bases). The CDR3 extends over 16 amino acids. Trimming pared 3 bases from V and 2 bases from J, leaving 14 bases between. Germline CDR1 and CDR2: ENHRY and SYGVKD. The CDR3 protein is CAISDRSGITYNEQFF. In nucleotides, the CDR3 is TGTGCCATCAGTGATCGCTCAGGGATAACCTACAATGAGCAGTTCTTC.

The CDR3 DNA is TGCGCCAGCAGTGGAGGACAGGGCGAAAGGGGCTACACCTTC. This gives the protein CASSGGQGERGYTF. The chain joins TRBV10-2 to TRBJ1-2; 8 nucleotides match TRBD1. This CDR3 region has 14 residues. Per the germline V gene, CDR1 is WSHSY and CDR2 is SAAADI. V was pared by 4 bases and J by 8 bases, with 9 bases of the junction left unmatched.

The J gene is TRBJ2-6, the V gene TRBV6-5; D uncertain. Germline V CDR1 and CDR2: MNHEY, SVGAGI. The CDR3 spans 12 residues. The V end lost 10 bases, the J end lost 1 base, and 5 bases lay between the germline ends. Here the CDR3 reads CAIRSGANVLTF. The CDR3 DNA is TGTGCCATCCGGTCTGGGGCCAACGTCCTGACTTTC.

This chain uses TRBV10-1 with TRBJ2-7, with 9 bases identical to TRBD1. CDR1 and CDR2 (germline): WNHNN, SYGVQD (reference sequence). Germline trimming cut 3 bases from V and 7 bases from J; bases unmatched to any gene: 7. This CDR3 is 14 amino acids long. CDR3 sequence (DNA): TGCGCCAGCAGTGACCGGACAGGGGTTAGGGAGCAGTACTTC. Encoded protein: CASSDRTGVREQYF.

The chain has TRBV10-2 and TRBJ1-5; D is ambiguous. Trimming shortened V by 4 bases and J by 11 bases, and 15 bases separated the two germline ends. Germline V lookup: CDR1 WSHSY, CDR2 SAAADI. The CDR3 extends over 13 amino acids. CDR3 protein: CASSVNIGSAQHF. Here the CDR3 DNA reads TGCGCCAGCAGTGTGAACATTGGAAGCGCCCAGCATTTT.

This sequence joins TRBV11-2 and TRBJ2-5, with a weak D call TRBD2 (6 bases). Trimming stripped 1 base from V and 3 bases from J, with 12 bases between. Germline-derived CDR1 and CDR2 are SGHAT and FQNNGV. The CDR3 is 15 residues long. CDR3 sequence: CASSLGGGGEETQYF. The CDR3 DNA reads TGTGCCAGCAGCTTAGGAGGTGGCGGGGAAGAGACCCAGTACTTC.

V is TRBV5-6 and J is TRBJ2-3; D remains unclear. Trimming pared 3 bases from V and 6 bases from J, leaving 5 bases between. Germline CDR1 reads SGHDT; CDR2 reads YYEEEE. CDR3 length: 11 amino acids. The DNA of the CDR3 is TGTGCCAGCAGCTCCCTGGATACGCAGTATTTT. Residues: CASSSLDTQYF.